This T cell receptor beta chain was recorded in a study of T-cell reconstitution after alpha-beta-depleted transplantation in children. Germline CDR1 is SGHTA and CDR2 is FQGNSA. Germline trimming cut 5 bases from V and 3 bases from J; bases unmatched to any gene: 6. The CDR3 totals 15 residues. In this sample, this clonotype turned up many times. Construction of the TCRbeta library involved unique molecular identifiers. From the PCR reads, TCRdb called clonotypes with MiXCR, one entry per CDR3 protein. The sample has over 300,000 distinct CDR3 sequences; around 10% are singletons. Sequences were derived from PBMCs from the stem cell graft donor, sampled from the stem cell graft. The V gene is TRBV7-2, the J gene TRBJ2-5; 10 nucleotides align to TRBD1. This clonotype was obtained from a human donor who donated a stem cell graft to a child with acute lymphoblastic leukemia. The CDR3 DNA reads as TGTGCCAGCAGCCCCCGGGACAGGGGAAAAGAGACCCAGTACTTC. Translated, it gives CASSPRDRGKETQYF.